A single sample is the source of the 27 T cell receptor beta chains below, sequenced in a study of T cell responses to AZD1222 COVID-19 vaccine. Libraries were prepared by immunoSEQ multiplex PCR; TCRdb keeps only in-frame clonotypes and omits some of them. The sample yields tens of thousands of clones, about nine tenths seen once. Specimen: peripheral blood, collected 28 days after the second AZD1222 dose. All receptors derive from an adult who received the AZD1222 COVID-19 vaccine.

The DNA for the CDR3 is TGTGCCAGCAGTGAGCTCAGGACGTGGGGGCAGTACTTC. Amino acid sequence: CASSELRTWGQYF. The chain uses TRBV6-1 and TRBJ2-7, with D unresolved. The CDR3 sequence is 13 residues long. CDR1 MNHNS and CDR2 SASEGT come from the germline V gene. Trimming removed 3 bases at V and 9 bases at J, with 15 bases between.

The CDR3 DNA reads TGTGCCAGCAGCCCCCGCCGGAATGGCTACACCTTC. Its translation is CASSPRRNGYTF. The gene calls are TRBV7-8 and TRBJ1-2; D ambiguous. The CDR3 sequence is 12 residues long. Trimming removed 5 bases from V and 6 bases from J, with 10 bases in between. Germline CDR1 is SGHVS and CDR2 is FQNEAQ. Based on the CDR3 plus reference TRBV7-8 and TRBJ1-2, the full variable domain is GAGVSQSPRYKVAKRGQDVALRCDPISGHVSLFWYQQALGQGPEFLTYFQNEAQLDKSGLPSDRFFAERPEGSVSTLKIQRTQQEDSAVYLCASSPRRNGYTFGSGTRLTVV.

The CDR3 is CASSSSGTVGKTQYF. CDR3 DNA: TGTGCCAGCAGTTCGTCCGGGACGGTGGGGAAGACCCAGTACTTC. J is TRBJ2-5 and V is TRBV6-2 or TRBV6-3, with D tentatively TRBD1 or TRBD2 (5 bases each). In germline, CDR1 is MNHEY, CDR2 SVGEGT. The CDR3 totals 15 residues. V lost 4 bases and J 6 bases, leaving 18 bases between the germline ends.

The chain is built from TRBV9 and TRBJ1-1; D gene uncertain. CDR1 SGDLS and CDR2 YYNGEE come from the germline V gene. The V gene lost 1 base and the J gene lost 1 base, with 8 bases spanning the gap. The length of the CDR3 is 14 residues. The CDR3 DNA sequence: TGTGCCAGCAGCGTATTTCAGTCGAACACTGAAGCTTTCTTT. Translation gives CASSVFQSNTEAFF. Based on the CDR3 plus reference TRBV9 and TRBJ1-1, the full variable domain is DSGVTQTPKHLITATGQRVTLRCSPRSGDLSVYWYQQSLDQGLQFLIQYYNGEERAKGNILERFSAQQFPDLHSELNLSSLELGDSALYFCASSVFQSNTEAFFGQGTRLTVV.

The rearrangement joins TRBV2 to TRBJ2-5, with TRBD2 matching 8 bases. V was pared by 8 bases and J by 2 bases, with 4 bases of the junction left unmatched. The CDR3 runs 13 residues. Germline V gene data show CDR1 as SNHLY and CDR2 as FYNNEI. CDR3: CASEGTRQETQYF. The CDR3 DNA follows: TGTGCCAGCGAGGGGACTAGGCAAGAGACCCAGTACTTC.

The J gene is TRBJ2-3, the V gene TRBV24-1; perhaps D is TRBD1 or TRBD2 (6 bases each). Trimming stripped 4 bases from V and 10 bases from J, with 11 bases between. CDR1 and CDR2 from the germline V gene are KGHDR and SFDVKD. The CDR3 contains 12 residues. The CDR3 DNA reads TGTGCCACCAGTGAGGGGGGCTCCCCGCAGTATTTT. Translated, it gives CATSEGGSPQYF.

V gene TRBV4-2 combines with J gene TRBJ1-2; no reliable D call. The V and J ends lost 0 bases and 8 bases respectively, with 13 bases between them. The CDR3 is made up of 14 amino acids. Germline-derived CDR1 and CDR2 are LGHNA and YNFKEQ. As DNA, the CDR3 is TGTGCCAGCAGCCAAGATTGGGATGCAAGCGGCTACACCTTC. This codes for CASSQDWDASGYTF.

The rearrangement uses TRBV10-2 and TRBJ1-6, with 9 bases fitting TRBD1. V lost 6 bases, J lost 0 bases, and 3 bases stayed unmatched. CDR3 size: 16 residues. Germline CDR1 reads WSHSY; CDR2 reads SAAADI. The CDR3 sequence is CASRGQGSSYNSPLHF. The CDR3 DNA sequence: TGCGCCAGCAGGGGACAGGGAAGCTCCTATAATTCACCCCTCCACTTT.

The V call is TRBV30, the J call TRBJ1-2, with TRBD1 matching 12 bases. The CDR3 contains 15 residues. Germline V gene data show CDR1 as GTSNPN and CDR2 as SVGIG (reference sequence). The V gene end was trimmed by 0 bases and the J gene end by 4 bases; junction bases not matched to a gene: 3. The CDR3 region is CAWSVGTGGAYGYTF. The CDR3 region has the DNA TGTGCCTGGAGTGTAGGGACAGGGGGCGCCTATGGCTACACCTTC. Complete variable domain (other parts from reference TRBV30 and TRBJ1-2): SQTIHQWPATLVQPVGSPLSLECTVEGTSNPNLYWYRQAAGRGLQLLFYSVGIGQISSEVPQNLSASRPQDRQFILSSKKLLLSDSGFYLCAWSVGTGGAYGYTFGSGTRLTVV.

The chain couples TRBV27 to TRBJ1-1; 7 nucleotides align to TRBD1. The J segment lost 1 base and the V segment lost 5 bases, leaving 4 bases of the junction unmatched. Germline V gene sequence: CDR1 MNHEY, CDR2 SMNVEV (reference sequence). The CDR3 is 14 residues long. The CDR3 region has the DNA TGTGCCAGCAGTGAACGACAGGGGAACACTGAAGCTTTCTTT. This sequence encodes CASSERQGNTEAFF.

In its sample, this clone was seen a few times. CDR3 bases: TGTGCCAGCAGCAACAGGAAGCGGGGGGCAAACACCGGGGAGCTGTTTTTT. This codes for CASSNRKRGANTGELFF. V is TRBV21-1 and J is TRBJ2-2; TRBD2 is the table's D call, not checked against the DNA. TRBV21-1 is marked as a pseudogene. The CDR3 runs to 17 residues.

The chain has TRBV28 and TRBJ1-6, with D possibly matching TRBD1 (5 bases). Trimming took off 6 bases at V and 7 bases at J, with 13 bases between the two ends. CDR1 and CDR2 from the germline V gene are MDHEN and SYDVKM. The length of the CDR3 is 14 residues. This CDR3 reads CASRSQGNNSPLHF. CDR3 nucleotides: TGTGCCAGCAGATCTCAGGGAAACAATTCACCCCTCCACTTT.

The gene calls are TRBV5-4 and TRBJ1-2; 9 bases fit TRBD1. Germline loops: CDR1 SGHNT, CDR2 YYREEE (reference sequence). This CDR3 spans 13 amino acids. V trimming: 3 bases; J trimming: 8 bases; junction bases outside the gene matches: 5. The CDR3 DNA follows: TGTGCCAGCAGCTGGACAGGGGCAAGGGGCTACACCTTC. Translation: CASSWTGARGYTF.

The J gene is TRBJ1-2, the V gene TRBV27; D gene unclear. Germline CDR1 and CDR2: MNHEY and SMNVEV (reference sequence). The ends were cut back, 3 bases at V and 0 bases at J, with 11 bases in the middle. This CDR3 has 15 amino acids. The CDR3 reads CASSFDIGSNYGYTF. In DNA, the CDR3 is TGTGCCAGCAGTTTCGACATCGGTTCTAACTATGGCTACACCTTC.

J is TRBJ1-3 and V is TRBV9; D gene unclear. V gave up 0 bases and J gave up 4 bases, with 8 bases separating them. This CDR3 is 14 amino acids long. From germline, CDR1 is SGDLS and CDR2 YYNGEE. CDR3 nucleotides: TGTGCCAGCAGCGTAGAGGGAACAGGAAACACCATATATTTT. Translated: CASSVEGTGNTIYF.

This chain joins TRBV6-5 and TRBJ2-1; a possible D gene is TRBD2 (5 bases). This CDR3 has 15 amino acids. Germline-derived CDR1 and CDR2 are MNHEY and SVGAGI. V lost 2 bases and J lost 1, with 9 bases in between. Here the CDR3 DNA reads TGTGCCAGCAGTTACGAGGGAAGGTCCTACAATGAGCAGTTCTTC. Translating gives CASSYEGRSYNEQFF.

This chain links TRBV19 with TRBJ2-7; D is uncertain. This CDR3 has 13 amino acids. CDR1 and CDR2 (germline): LNHDA, SQIVND (reference sequence). The V end lost 0 bases, the J end lost 4 bases, and 7 bases lay between the germline ends. As DNA, the CDR3 is TGTGCCAGTAGTATAGATCTGGGTTACGAGCAGTACTTC. It is translated as CASSIDLGYEQYF.

The chain uses TRBV12-3 or TRBV12-4 and TRBJ1-2, with D perhaps matching TRBD1 (5 bases). Between the trimmed V and J ends, which lost 1 base and 4 bases, there was a span of 7 bases. The CDR3 loop spans 13 amino acids. CDR3 sequence: CASSLGQGYGYTF. The DNA for the CDR3 is TGTGCCAGCAGTTTAGGGCAGGGCTATGGCTACACCTTC.

CDR3 DNA sequence: TGTGCCAGCAGCTTGGGGGGGCGTGTTGGAGAAAAACTGTTTTTT. This translates into CASSLGGRVGEKLFF. The gene calls are TRBV5-6 and TRBJ1-4; D is possibly TRBD1 (6 bases). This CDR3 region has 15 residues. CDR1 is SGHDT, CDR2 YYEEEE, per germline. With 0 bases removed from V and 8 bases from J, the gap between germline ends came to 14 bases. Variable domain in full (rest from reference TRBV5-6 and TRBJ1-4): DAGVTQSPTHLIKTRGQQVTLRCSPKSGHDTVSWYQQALGQGPQFIFQYYEEEERQRGNFPDRFSGHQFPNYSSELNVNALLLGDSALYLCASSLGGRVGEKLFFGSGTQLSVL.

The chain has TRBV27 and TRBJ1-4; 7 bases align to TRBD1. J lost 4 bases, V lost 8 bases, and 7 bases had no gene match. Germline loops: CDR1 MNHEY, CDR2 SMNVEV (reference sequence). The CDR3 has 14 residues. The CDR3 region has the DNA TGTGCCAGCGGCAAGACAGGGTTTAATGAAAAACTGTTTTTT. Protein product: CASGKTGFNEKLFF.

The count of this clone is one. The CDR3 protein is CASSQVPNPNYGYTF. In DNA, the CDR3 is TGTGCCAGCAGCCAAGTACCCAATCCAAACTATGGCTACACCTTC. This chain links TRBV3-1 (or the pseudogene TRBV3-2) with TRBJ1-2, with unresolved D. Germline V lookup: CDR1 LGHDT, CDR2 YNNKEL (reference sequence). Trimming took 1 base from V and 2 from J, leaving 11 bases between them. The CDR3 is 15 residues long.

The V call is TRBV9, the J call TRBJ1-2, with TRBD1 matching over 7 bases. CDR1 is SGDLS, CDR2 YYNGEE, per germline. Trimming cost V 0 bases and J 4 bases; bases outside gene matches: 9. CDR3 length: 16 amino acids. The CDR3 sequence is CASSVAAQGTPYGYTF. The CDR3 DNA sequence: TGTGCCAGCAGCGTAGCGGCACAGGGGACTCCCTATGGCTACACCTTC.

The genes are TRBV15 and TRBJ2-7; TRBD1 aligns across 9 bases. V trimming: 2 bases; J trimming: 6 bases; junction bases outside the gene matches: 5. In germline, CDR1 is LNHNV, CDR2 YYDKDF (reference sequence). The CDR3 sequence is 14 residues long. The CDR3 sequence: CATSRTTGGSEQYF. In DNA form, the CDR3 reads TGTGCCACCAGCAGAACCACAGGGGGCTCCGAGCAGTACTTC.

This clone was detected only once. The rearrangement joins TRBV27 to TRBJ1-4; 7 nucleotides line up with TRBD1. Germline assignment: CDR1 MNHEY and CDR2 SMNVEV (reference sequence). V lost 5 bases to trimming and J lost 0 bases; unmatched junction nucleotides: 6. The CDR3 length is 16 residues. In nucleotides, the CDR3 is TGTGCCAGCAGTCGCCGACAGGGAACAACTAATGAAAAACTGTTTTTT. This sequence encodes CASSRRQGTTNEKLFF.

In this sample, this clone turned up once. The chain links TRBV5-6 to TRBJ2-3, with 9 nucleotides matching TRBD1. V was pared by 3 bases and J by 2 bases, with 7 bases of the junction left unmatched. Germline V lookup: CDR1 SGHDT, CDR2 YYEEEE. The CDR3 contains 16 residues. CDR3 sequence reads: CASSSLRDRVTDTQYF. DNA for the CDR3: TGTGCCAGCAGCTCACTCCGGGACAGGGTCACAGATACGCAGTATTTT.

This clone came up a few times. The rearrangement joins TRBV25-1 to TRBJ1-6; D is possibly TRBD1 (5 bases). Between the trimmed V and J ends, which lost 4 bases and 11 bases, there was a span of 15 bases. This CDR3 spans 14 amino acids. From germline, CDR1 is MGHDK and CDR2 SYGVNS. CDR3 DNA: TGTGCCAGCAGTGGGGGCAGGGCGAGGACACCCCTCCACTTT. It codes for CASSGGRARTPLHF.

This clone has a single count. The genes are TRBV6-5 and TRBJ1-5; TRBD1 agrees at 8 bases. Unmatched junction bases numbered 4, after V lost 6 bases and J lost 3 bases. Germline lookup yields CDR1 MNHEY and CDR2 SVGAGI. The CDR3 runs 14 residues. CDR3 nucleotides: TGTGCCAGCAGGCCGACAGGGGACAATCAGCCCCAGCATTTT. This sequence encodes CASRPTGDNQPQHF.